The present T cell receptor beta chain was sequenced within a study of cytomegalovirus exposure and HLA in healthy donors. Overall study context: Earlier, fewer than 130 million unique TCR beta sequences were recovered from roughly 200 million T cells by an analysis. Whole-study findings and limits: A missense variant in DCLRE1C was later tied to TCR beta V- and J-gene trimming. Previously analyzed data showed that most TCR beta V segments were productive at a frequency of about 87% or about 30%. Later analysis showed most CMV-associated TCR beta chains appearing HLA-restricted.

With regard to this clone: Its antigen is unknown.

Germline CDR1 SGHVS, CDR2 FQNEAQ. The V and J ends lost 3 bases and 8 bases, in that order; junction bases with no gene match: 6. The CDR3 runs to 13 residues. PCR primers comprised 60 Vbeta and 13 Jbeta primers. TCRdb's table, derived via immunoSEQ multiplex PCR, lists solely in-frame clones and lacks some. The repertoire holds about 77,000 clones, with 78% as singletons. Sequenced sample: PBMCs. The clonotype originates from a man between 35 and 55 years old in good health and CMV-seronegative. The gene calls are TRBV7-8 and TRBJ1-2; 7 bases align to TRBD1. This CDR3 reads CASSFTGVAGYTF. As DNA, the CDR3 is TGTGCCAGCAGCTTCACAGGGGTTGCGGGCTACACCTTC.